This section outlines one TCR beta chain sequence together with its context. Antigen: not known. The CDR3 is made up of 17 amino acids. Trimming took 5 bases from V and 3 from J; bases not matched to a gene: 9. Germline lookup yields CDR1 SGHRS and CDR2 YFSETQ. This sample is drawn from a study of cytomegalovirus exposure and HLA in healthy donors. Regarding the study as a whole: Later analysis suggested most CMV-associated TCR beta chains were HLA-restricted.

PCR amplification relied on 60 Vbeta primers (plus 13 Jbeta primers). TCRdb's copy holds only in-frame clones and misses some; the assay was immunoSEQ multiplex PCR. Of 93,000 or so clones in the sample, 60% to 70% were seen once. The sequenced material came from PBMCs. V gene TRBV5-1 combines with J gene TRBJ2-2, with 11 bases aligning to TRBD2. This TCR derives from a woman aged 45 to 65 in good health and CMV-seronegative. The CDR3 sequence is CASRPLAGGGDTGELFF. The CDR3 DNA reads TGCGCCAGCAGACCTCTAGCGGGAGGTGGGGACACCGGGGAGCTGTTTTTT.